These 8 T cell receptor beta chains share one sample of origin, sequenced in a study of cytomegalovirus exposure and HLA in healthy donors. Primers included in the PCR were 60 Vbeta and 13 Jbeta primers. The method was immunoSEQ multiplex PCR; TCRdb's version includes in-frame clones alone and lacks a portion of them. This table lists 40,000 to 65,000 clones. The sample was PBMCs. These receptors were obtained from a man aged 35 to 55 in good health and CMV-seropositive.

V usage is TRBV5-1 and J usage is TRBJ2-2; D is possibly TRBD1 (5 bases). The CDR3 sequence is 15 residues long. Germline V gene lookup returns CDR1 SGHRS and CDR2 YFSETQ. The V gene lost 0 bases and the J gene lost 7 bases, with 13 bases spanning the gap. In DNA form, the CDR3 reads TGCGCCAGCAGCTTGGGGTTTGACCAGGGCGGGGAGCTGTTTTTT. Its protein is CASSLGFDQGGELFF.

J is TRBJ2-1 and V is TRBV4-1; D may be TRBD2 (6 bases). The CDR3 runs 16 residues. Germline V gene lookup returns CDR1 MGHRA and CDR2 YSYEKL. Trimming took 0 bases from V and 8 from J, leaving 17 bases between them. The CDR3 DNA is TGCGCCAGCAGCCAAGACCCCTCGCTAGCGATCCATGAGCAGTTCTTC. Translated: CASSQDPSLAIHEQFF.

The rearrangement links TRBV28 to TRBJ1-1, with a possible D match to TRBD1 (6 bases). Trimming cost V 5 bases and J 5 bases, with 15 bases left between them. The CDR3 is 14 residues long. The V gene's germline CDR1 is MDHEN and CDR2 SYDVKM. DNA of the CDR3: TGTGCCAGCAGTATTATGGGGGCGCAGACTGAAGCTTTCTTT. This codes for CASSIMGAQTEAFF.

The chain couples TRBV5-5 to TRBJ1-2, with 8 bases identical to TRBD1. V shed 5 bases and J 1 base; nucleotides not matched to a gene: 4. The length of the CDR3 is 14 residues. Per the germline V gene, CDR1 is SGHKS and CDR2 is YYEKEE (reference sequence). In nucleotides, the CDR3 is TGTGCCAGCAGTTCGACAGGGGTTAACTATGGCTACACCTTC. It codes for CASSSTGVNYGYTF. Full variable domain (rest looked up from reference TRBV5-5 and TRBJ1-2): DAGVTQSPTHLIKTRGQQVTLRCSPISGHKSVSWYQQVLGQGPQFIFQYYEKEERGRGNFPDRFSARQFPNYSSELNVNALLLGDSALYLCASSSTGVNYGYTFGSGTRLTVV.

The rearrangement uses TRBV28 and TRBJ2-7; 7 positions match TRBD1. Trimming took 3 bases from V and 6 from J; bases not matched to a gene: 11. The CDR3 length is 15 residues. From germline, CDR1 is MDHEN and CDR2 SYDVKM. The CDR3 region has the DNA TGTGCCAGCAGTTTTAAGAGGACCTACAGGGGCGAGCAGTACTTC. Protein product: CASSFKRTYRGEQYF.

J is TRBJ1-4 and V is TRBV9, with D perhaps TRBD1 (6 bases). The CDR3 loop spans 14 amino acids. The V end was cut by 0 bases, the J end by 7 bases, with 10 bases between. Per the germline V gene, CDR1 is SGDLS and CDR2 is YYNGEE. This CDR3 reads CASSVEGESEKLFF. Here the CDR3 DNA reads TGTGCCAGCAGCGTAGAGGGGGAGAGTGAAAAACTGTTTTTT.

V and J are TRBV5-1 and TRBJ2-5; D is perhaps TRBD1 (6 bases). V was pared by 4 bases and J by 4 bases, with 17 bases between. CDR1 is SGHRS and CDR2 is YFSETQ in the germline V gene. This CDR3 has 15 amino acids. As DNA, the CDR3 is TGCGCCAGCAGCCCAGAGACAGGTCCGGGAGAGACCCAGTACTTC. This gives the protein CASSPETGPGETQYF.

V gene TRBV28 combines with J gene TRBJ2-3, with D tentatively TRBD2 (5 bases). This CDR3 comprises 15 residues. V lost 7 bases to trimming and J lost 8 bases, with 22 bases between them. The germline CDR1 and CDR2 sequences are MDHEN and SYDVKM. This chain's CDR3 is CASIPSDGLGGTQYF. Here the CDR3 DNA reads TGTGCCAGCATTCCCTCGGACGGGCTTGGAGGTACGCAGTATTTT.